Following are 28 T cell receptor beta chains from one sample sequenced in a study of T cell changes during pregnancy in multiple sclerosis. Method: immunoSEQ multiplex PCR; TCRdb's copy keeps in-frame clones and lacks some. The data contain around 57,000 clones, about nine tenths of them seen just once; the ten biggest clones take up 2% to 3%. The material sequenced was peripheral blood, taken in the first trimester of pregnancy. All receptors come from a female donor with multiple sclerosis, enrolled in a pregnancy study.

The chain couples TRBV7-9 to TRBJ1-1; D not resolved. V dropped 4 bases and J dropped 0 bases, with 24 bases sitting between them. CDR1 is SEHNR, CDR2 FQNEAQ, per germline (reference sequence). This CDR3 spans 19 amino acids. The CDR3 sequence is CASSSLWAALLDLNTEAFF. The CDR3 DNA reads TGTGCCAGCAGCTCCCTTTGGGCCGCCCTACTAGACTTGAACACTGAAGCTTTCTTT.

This chain joins TRBV4-3 and TRBJ2-2, with D hard to call. Trimming removed 0 bases at V and 6 bases at J, with 8 bases between. The CDR3 is 14 residues long. Germline V gene sequence: CDR1 LGHNA, CDR2 YSLEER. The CDR3 DNA sequence: TGCGCCAGCAGCCAAGAACTGGTCGCCGGGGAGCTGTTTTTT. It specifies CASSQELVAGELFF.

V usage is TRBV7-3 and J usage is TRBJ2-2, with 10 bases identical to TRBD1. After removal of 3 bases from V and 4 bases from J, the junction contained 8 bases not matched to a gene. The CDR3 is 17 amino acids. Germline values: CDR1 SGHTA, CDR2 FQGTGA. CDR3 sequence (DNA): TGTGCCAGCAGCTTGCACCGGGACAGGGGAGTCACCGGGGAGCTGTTTTTT. This translates into CASSLHRDRGVTGELFF.

A single count supports this clone. The CDR3 bases are TGCGCCAGCAGCACAGACGGCAGGAATTCACCCCTCCACTTT. This translates into CASSTDGRNSPLHF. This chain uses TRBV5-1 with TRBJ1-6; D gene ambiguous. V lost 4 bases and J 7 bases, leaving 12 bases between the germline ends. Germline V gene data show CDR1 as SGHRS and CDR2 as YFSETQ. The CDR3 has 14 amino acids. Drawing the rest from reference TRBV5-1 and TRBJ1-6, the complete variable domain is KAGVTQTPRYLIKTRGQQVTLSCSPISGHRSVSWYQQTPGQGLQFLFEYFSETQRNKGNFPGRFSGRQFSNSRSEMNVSTLELGDSALYLCASSTDGRNSPLHFGNGTRLTVT.

The chain carries TRBV6-5 and TRBJ2-7; D might be TRBD1 (6 bases). V lost 0 bases and J 5 bases, leaving 11 bases between the germline ends. The CDR3 is 14 residues long. Per germline, CDR1 MNHEY and CDR2 SVGAGI. CDR3 protein: CASSYSFRGHEQYF. Written as DNA, the CDR3 is TGTGCCAGCAGTTACTCGTTCAGGGGCCACGAGCAGTACTTC.

This clone came up once. The V and J genes are TRBV5-5 and TRBJ1-2, with D maybe TRBD1 (5 bases). This CDR3 has 14 residues. CDR1 and CDR2 (germline): SGHKS, YYEKEE (reference sequence). Trimming removed 5 bases from V and 2 bases from J, with 13 bases in between. DNA of the CDR3: TGTGCCAGCAGGCCGCGGGACGGGAACTATGGCTACACCTTC. It specifies CASRPRDGNYGYTF.

V and J are TRBV7-2 and TRBJ1-1; TRBD1 aligns across 8 bases. Per the germline V gene, CDR1 is SGHTA and CDR2 is FQGNSA. This CDR3 has 13 amino acids. V lost 6 bases and J lost 3; bases outside the gene matches: 3. The CDR3 sequence: CASRLTGDTEAFF. Here the CDR3 DNA reads TGTGCCAGCAGACTGACAGGGGACACTGAAGCTTTCTTT.

A word on this clone: Other DNA sequences in the sample encode the same CDR3. The chain employs TRBV5-4 and TRBJ2-2; 9 bases are shared with TRBD1. The V gene end was trimmed by 3 bases and the J gene end by 5 bases; junction bases not matched to a gene: 5. Germline CDR1 SGHNT, CDR2 YYREEE (reference sequence). This CDR3 region has 15 residues. The CDR3 sequence is CASSSGTGFTGELFF. CDR3 DNA sequence: TGTGCCAGCAGCTCCGGGACAGGGTTTACCGGGGAGCTGTTTTTT.

The chain joins TRBV6-5 to TRBJ1-5; D ambiguous. CDR1 and CDR2 from the germline V gene are MNHEY and SVGAGI. CDR3 length equals 12 residues. V was cut by 2 bases and J by 6 bases, with 5 bases left in between. CDR3 coding DNA: TGTGCCAGCAGTTACGGGAGTCAGCCCCAGCATTTT. This codes for CASSYGSQPQHF.

The genes are TRBV10-3 and TRBJ2-1; D not resolved. CDR1 and CDR2 from the germline V gene are ENHRY and SYGVKD. The CDR3 consists of 12 residues. Between the trimmed V and J ends, which lost 2 bases and 9 bases, there was a span of 8 bases. In nucleotides, the CDR3 is TGTGCCATCAGTGAGGTGTACGGTGAGCAGTTCTTC. This encodes CAISEVYGEQFF.

This clone was observed once. This chain joins TRBV18 and TRBJ2-6, with 7 bases lining up with TRBD1. The J segment lost 2 bases and the V segment lost 2 bases, leaving 6 bases of the junction unmatched. The CDR3 has 17 residues. Germline V gene data show CDR1 as KGHSH and CDR2 as LQKENI. The CDR3 DNA is TGTGCCAGCTCACCAATGACAGGGAGCACTGGGGCCAACGTCCTGACTTTC. Translated: CASSPMTGSTGANVLTF.

The chain is built from TRBV5-1 and TRBJ2-3; 7 positions agree with TRBD2. This CDR3 region has 15 residues. The junction had 7 bases not matched to a gene; V was cut back by 6 bases and J by 0 bases. CDR1 is SGHRS, CDR2 YFSETQ, per germline. The CDR3 sequence: CASTPAGESTDTQYF. For the CDR3, the DNA is TGCGCCAGCACCCCCGCGGGGGAGAGCACAGATACGCAGTATTTT.

The rearrangement links TRBV29-1 to TRBJ1-2, with D tentatively TRBD1 (5 bases). CDR3 length: 12 amino acids. The germline V gene encodes CDR1 SQVTM and CDR2 ANQGSEA. Trimming pared 7 bases from V and 8 bases from J, leaving 17 bases between. The CDR3 sequence: CSAPTEGLGYTF. The CDR3, as DNA: TGCAGCGCCCCCACGGAGGGGCTAGGCTACACCTTC.

This chain uses TRBV6-1 with TRBJ1-5; D uncertain. Germline V lookup: CDR1 MNHNS, CDR2 SASEGT. The CDR3 has 16 amino acids. V was cut by 1 base and J by 3 bases, with 13 bases left in between. This chain's CDR3 is CASSEDARVFNQPQHF. Written as DNA, the CDR3 is TGTGCCAGCAGTGAAGATGCACGGGTGTTCAATCAGCCCCAGCATTTT.

V and J are TRBV4-3 and TRBJ2-7; no firm D call. Trimming left V 0 bases short and J 0 bases short, with 6 bases between. Germline V gene sequence: CDR1 LGHNA, CDR2 YSLEER. This CDR3 contains 14 residues. The CDR3 DNA follows: TGCGCCAGCAGCCAAGATACGAGCTCCTACGAGCAGTACTTC. This codes for CASSQDTSSYEQYF.

The gene calls are TRBV5-4 and TRBJ1-5; D is possibly TRBD1 (6 bases). The CDR3 has 17 amino acids. Germline CDR1 is SGHNT and CDR2 is YYREEE (reference sequence). Trimming removed 0 bases at V and 6 bases at J, with 19 bases between. The CDR3 reads CASSLGVGGGLIQPQHF. For the CDR3, the DNA is TGTGCCAGCAGCTTGGGGGTGGGAGGGGGATTGATTCAGCCCCAGCATTTT.

This clone was seen only once. This rearrangement joins TRBV14 to TRBJ2-1; TRBD2 might be the D (7 bases). The CDR3 sequence is 16 residues long. Per the germline V gene, CDR1 is SGHDN and CDR2 is FVKESK. Trimming shortened V by 0 bases and J by 10 bases, and 19 bases separated the two germline ends. CDR3 residues: CASSQESWGGLGEQFF. The CDR3 DNA follows: TGTGCCAGCAGCCAAGAGTCGTGGGGGGGCCTAGGAGAGCAGTTCTTC.

This clone showed up just once. The V and J genes are TRBV6-1 and TRBJ2-5; possibly TRBD1 for D (7 bases). The CDR3 covers 18 residues. Per the germline V gene, CDR1 is MNHNS and CDR2 is SASEGT. V shed 4 bases and J shed 5 bases, with 26 bases lying between them. This CDR3 is CASSAPRGKGGVGETQYF. The CDR3 region has the DNA TGTGCCAGCAGTGCACCCAGGGGGAAGGGAGGCGTTGGGGAGACCCAGTACTTC.

The rearrangement links TRBV29-1 to TRBJ2-1; 11 bases map to TRBD1. The CDR3 has 16 amino acids. CDR1 and CDR2 (germline): SQVTM, ANQGSEA. Trimming took 1 base from V and 9 from J; bases not matched to a gene: 11. CDR3 sequence: CSVEGTRGQGEFEQFF. The DNA of the CDR3 is TGCAGCGTTGAAGGGACTCGGGGACAGGGGGAATTTGAGCAGTTCTTC.

This sequence joins TRBV4-3 and TRBJ2-7; perhaps TRBD1 as D (6 bases). V shed 1 base and J shed 2 bases, with 6 bases lying between them. The germline V gene has CDR1 LGHNA and CDR2 YSLEER. The CDR3 totals 13 residues. CDR3 amino acids: CASSQGQAYEQYF. As DNA, the CDR3 is TGCGCCAGCAGCCAAGGACAGGCCTACGAGCAGTACTTC.

The chain uses TRBV11-3 and TRBJ2-3, with 9 bases that match TRBD2. After removal of 5 bases from V and 5 bases from J, the junction contained 11 bases not matched to a gene. The CDR3 contains 16 residues. From germline, CDR1 is SGHNT and CDR2 YENEEA. The DNA of the CDR3 is TGTGCCAGCAGCCTCCGCGGGCGGGGGGGCCGAGATACGCAGTATTTT. Translated, it gives CASSLRGRGGRDTQYF.

This clone has a single count. The rearrangement uses TRBV11-1 and TRBJ2-3; 9 bases agree with TRBD1. This CDR3 region has 15 residues. With 2 bases clipped from V and 4 bases from J, the junction kept 4 bases outside the gene matches. Looked up from germline, CDR1 is SGHAT and CDR2 is FQDESV (reference sequence). The CDR3 sequence: CASSLQDRGPDTQYF. The CDR3 nucleotides are TGTGCCAGCAGCTTACAGGACAGGGGACCAGATACGCAGTATTTT.

V and J are TRBV6-1 and TRBJ2-5; TRBD2 agrees at 12 bases. V was pared by 5 bases and J by 1 base, with 2 bases of the junction left unmatched. The CDR3 is 15 residues long. The germline V gene has CDR1 MNHNS and CDR2 SASEGT. CDR3 residues: CASSRTSGVQETQYF. CDR3 sequence (DNA): TGTGCCAGCAGTCGGACTAGCGGGGTCCAAGAGACCCAGTACTTC.

This chain joins TRBV18 and TRBJ1-2, with 8 positions matching TRBD1. Germline-derived CDR1 and CDR2 are KGHSH and LQKENI. V lost 5 bases, J lost 4 bases, and 3 bases stayed unmatched. The CDR3 has 13 amino acids. Written as DNA, the CDR3 is TGTGCCAGCTCATCGGACAGGGCCTATGGCTACACCTTC. Translated: CASSSDRAYGYTF.

This rearrangement joins TRBV11-2 to TRBJ2-5; 12 bases agree with TRBD2. The germline V gene has CDR1 SGHAT and CDR2 FQNNGV. The CDR3 runs 17 residues. Unmatched junction bases numbered 6, after V lost 3 bases and J lost 1 base. The CDR3 sequence: CASSFGTSGGFQETQYF. CDR3 sequence (DNA): TGTGCCAGCAGCTTCGGCACTAGCGGGGGGTTCCAAGAGACCCAGTACTTC.

J is TRBJ1-1 and V is TRBV2; D may be TRBD1 (6 bases). CDR1 SNHLY and CDR2 FYNNEI come from the germline V gene. CDR3 size: 14 residues. The germline V and J ends were trimmed by 5 bases and 0 bases, with 10 bases remaining between them. The CDR3 loop reads CASSRQEMNTEAFF. The DNA of the CDR3 is TGTGCCAGCAGTCGACAGGAGATGAACACTGAAGCTTTCTTT.

The chain carries TRBV25-1 and TRBJ1-6; perhaps TRBD1 as D (5 bases). In germline, CDR1 is MGHDK, CDR2 SYGVNS. Trimming removed 2 bases at V and 5 bases at J, with 7 bases between. The CDR3 spans 14 residues. CDR3 region: CASSEAGHNSPLHF. In DNA, the CDR3 is TGTGCCAGCAGTGAAGCAGGGCATAATTCACCCCTCCACTTT.

The chain carries TRBV27 and TRBJ2-1, with 11 bases that match TRBD1. The ends lost 8 bases at V and 8 bases at J; junction bases unmatched: 5. CDR1 is MNHEY, CDR2 SMNVEV, per germline (reference sequence). The CDR3 runs 13 residues. The CDR3 protein is CASRDRGTDEQFF. The CDR3 nucleotides are TGTGCCAGCCGGGACAGGGGGACCGATGAGCAGTTCTTC.